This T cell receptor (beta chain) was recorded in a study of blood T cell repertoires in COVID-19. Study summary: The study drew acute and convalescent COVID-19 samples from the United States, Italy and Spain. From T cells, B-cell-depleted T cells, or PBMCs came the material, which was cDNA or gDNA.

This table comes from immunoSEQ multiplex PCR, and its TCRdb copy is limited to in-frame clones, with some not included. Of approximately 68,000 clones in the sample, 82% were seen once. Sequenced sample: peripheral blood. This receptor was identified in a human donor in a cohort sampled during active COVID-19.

CDR3: CASTYRTGSEKLFF. For the CDR3, the DNA is TGTGCCAGCACCTATAGGACAGGAAGTGAAAAACTGTTTTTT. The chain uses TRBV2 and TRBJ1-4; 7 bases fit TRBD1. The CDR3 contains 14 residues. Germline V lookup: CDR1 SNHLY, CDR2 FYNNEI. Losses at the gene ends were 7 bases for V and 7 bases for J; bases not matched to a gene: 9. The full variable domain, in which reference TRBV2 and TRBJ1-4 provide the parts outside the CDR3, is EPEVTQTPSHQVTQMGQEVILRCVPISNHLYFYWYRQILGQKVEFLVSFYNNEISEKSEIFDDQFSVERPDGSNFTLKIRSTKLEDSAMYFCASTYRTGSEKLFFGSGTQLSVL.